Detailed here is one TCR beta chain. This sample stems from a study of blood T cell repertoires in COVID-19. About the study: Specimens from acute and convalescent COVID-19 originated in the United States, Italy and Spain. In each case, the material was cDNA or gDNA derived from T cells, B-cell-depleted T cells, or PBMCs.

TCRdb's copy holds only in-frame clones and misses some; the assay was immunoSEQ multiplex PCR. The sample has 310,000 or so clones; roughly nine tenths are singletons. This study enrolled people aged 18 to 89 from around 25 US geographic areas. Membership in each cohort depended on participant-reported clinical history. This sequence was found in a woman in her forties who had recovered from COVID-19. What was sequenced was PBMCs or T cells enriched from blood (not recorded which).

The CDR3 DNA reads TGTGCCAGCAGTTACACCGAGGGTCAGCCCCAGCATTTT. Protein: CASSYTEGQPQHF. The chain combines TRBV6-5 with TRBJ1-5; D not resolved. V was clipped by 2 bases and J by 6 bases, with 8 bases between them. Per germline, CDR1 MNHEY and CDR2 SVGAGI. CDR3 size: 13 residues.